What follows are 21 T cell receptor beta chains derived from one specimen sequenced in a study of control samples from healthy donors and cancer patients. Assay used: immunoSEQ multiplex PCR; TCRdb lists only in-frame clones, some missing. This table has about 150,000 clones, roughly 89% appearing once. The sequencing sample was made of blood. The origin of the receptors is a young man in good health.

The chain uses TRBV20-1 and TRBJ2-1; 7 nucleotides agree with TRBD2. Germline V lookup: CDR1 DFQATT, CDR2 SNEGSKA (reference sequence). The ends lost 3 bases at V and 9 bases at J; junction bases unmatched: 8. The CDR3 sequence is 13 residues long. The CDR3 loop is CSASAGVLGEQFF. CDR3 DNA sequence: TGCAGTGCTAGTGCGGGAGTGTTAGGTGAGCAGTTCTTC.

The chain is built from TRBV7-9 and TRBJ2-7, with D unclear. CDR3 length: 11 residues. Looked up from germline, CDR1 is SEHNR and CDR2 is FQNEAQ (reference sequence). The V end lost 5 bases, the J end lost 5 bases, and 7 bases lay between the germline ends. DNA for the CDR3: TGTGCCAGCAGCCCTAATCACGAGCAGTACTTC. Translating it yields CASSPNHEQYF.

CDR3 residues: CASSYVSGSTDTQYF. CDR3 nucleotides: TGTGCCAGCAGTTACGTTAGCGGGAGTACAGATACGCAGTATTTT. This chain connects TRBV6-6 to TRBJ2-3; the match to TRBD2 covers 9 bases. Germline CDR1 reads MNHNY; CDR2 reads SVGAGI (reference sequence). The V and J ends lost 2 bases and 3 bases, in that order; junction bases with no gene match: 3. CDR3 size: 15 residues.

V and J are TRBV6-6 and TRBJ2-1; 7 bases line up with TRBD2. After removal of 2 bases from V and 3 bases from J, the junction contained 7 bases not matched to a gene. The CDR3 sequence is 16 residues long. Germline V gene lookup returns CDR1 MNHNY and CDR2 SVGAGI (reference sequence). The CDR3 DNA sequence: TGTGCCAGCAGTTACCGCCTGGCGGGAGACTACAATGAGCAGTTCTTC. Translation gives CASSYRLAGDYNEQFF.

The chain is built from TRBV14 and TRBJ2-5, with D perhaps assigned TRBD1 or TRBD2 (5 bases each). The V gene's germline CDR1 is SGHDN and CDR2 FVKESK. Deletions cut 4 bases from V and 6 bases from J, with 15 bases between. CDR3 length: 14 residues. This CDR3 reads CASSPPGASKTQYF. The CDR3 nucleotides are TGTGCCAGCAGCCCTCCCGGGGCCTCGAAGACCCAGTACTTC.

This rearrangement joins TRBV6-5 to TRBJ2-3, with D possibly TRBD1 on 5 matching bases. Germline lookup yields CDR1 MNHEY and CDR2 SVGAGI. V lost 5 bases and J lost 6, with 12 bases in between. The CDR3 has 13 amino acids. The CDR3 region is CASSRTGADTQYF. For the CDR3, the DNA is TGTGCCAGCAGTCGAACTGGGGCGGATACGCAGTATTTT.

This chain uses TRBV7-9 with TRBJ2-2; TRBD2 agrees at 9 bases. Trimming cost V 1 base and J 9 bases; bases outside gene matches: 12. The CDR3 totals 17 residues. The V gene's germline CDR1 is SEHNR and CDR2 FQNEAQ (reference sequence). The CDR3 sequence is CASSLGGRREGPRELFF. Written as DNA, the CDR3 is TGTGCCAGCAGCTTAGGGGGCCGGCGGGAGGGCCCCCGGGAGCTGTTTTTT.

This chain links TRBV7-2 with TRBJ2-5; D uncertain. Per germline, CDR1 SGHTA and CDR2 FQGNSA. V lost 5 bases and J lost 1, with 8 bases in between. The CDR3 covers 13 residues. The CDR3 DNA reads TGTGCCAGCAGCCCGGGCCCCCAAGAGACCCAGTACTTC. Its protein is CASSPGPQETQYF.

The chain carries TRBV12-3 or TRBV12-4 and TRBJ2-7; D is ambiguous. V was clipped by 3 bases and J by 7 bases, with 10 bases between them. CDR3 size: 12 residues. CDR3 protein: CASSFGGGEQYF. CDR3 nucleotides: TGTGCCAGCAGTTTCGGCGGTGGAGAGCAGTACTTC.

In its sample, this clone was seen many times. V gene TRBV2 combines with J gene TRBJ2-2; 8 bases are a match to TRBD2. V lost 6 bases, J lost 5 bases, and 8 bases stayed unmatched. The CDR3 spans 15 residues. Germline lookup yields CDR1 SNHLY and CDR2 FYNNEI. CDR3: CASRIGTSRTGELFF. The CDR3 DNA sequence: TGTGCCAGCAGGATCGGGACTAGTAGGACCGGGGAGCTGTTTTTT.

The chain employs TRBV6-6 and TRBJ1-5; perhaps TRBD1 as D (5 bases). This CDR3 contains 15 residues. Germline V gene sequence: CDR1 MNHNY, CDR2 SVGAGI (reference sequence). With 7 bases removed from V and 2 bases from J, the gap between germline ends came to 15 bases. DNA for the CDR3: TGTGCCAGCATGGGACGGCAGTCCGGCAATCAGCCCCAGCATTTT. It yields the protein CASMGRQSGNQPQHF.

The rearrangement uses TRBV6-2 or TRBV6-3 and TRBJ2-7, with D unclear. The CDR3 covers 14 residues. Germline loops: CDR1 MNHEY, CDR2 SVGEGT. V was cut by 2 bases and J by 5 bases, with 13 bases left in between. The CDR3 DNA reads TGTGCCAGCAGTTACCAGCACGTTCCCCACGAGCAGTACTTC. This sequence encodes CASSYQHVPHEQYF.

This chain joins TRBV27 and TRBJ1-6; D is uncertain. Germline lookup yields CDR1 MNHEY and CDR2 SMNVEV (reference sequence). The V gene lost 3 bases and the J gene lost 9 bases, with 12 bases spanning the gap. The CDR3 contains 14 residues. The DNA of the CDR3 is TGTGCCAGCAGTTTTGCAACGTTAGGTTCACCCCTCCACTTT. It encodes CASSFATLGSPLHF.

Notes on this clone: This same CDR3 is encoded by further DNA sequences in the sample. The rearrangement uses TRBV6-5 and TRBJ1-4, with D maybe TRBD1 (5 bases). The CDR3 loop spans 15 amino acids. Germline assignment: CDR1 MNHEY and CDR2 SVGAGI. Trimming left V 0 bases short and J 4 bases short, with 9 bases between. The CDR3 coding sequence is TGTGCCAGCAGTTACTCAGGGCAGGGTAATGAAAAACTGTTTTTT. Amino acids: CASSYSGQGNEKLFF.

This rearrangement joins TRBV5-3 to TRBJ1-1; D gene uncertain. TRBV5-3 is noted as an ORF with a role that remains uncertain. The CDR3 consists of 14 residues. V was shortened by 4 bases and J by 2 bases, with 12 bases between the two germline ends. CDR3 coding DNA: TGTGCCAGAAGCCGCAGAATTGATAACACTGAAGCTTTCTTT. Its protein is CARSRRIDNTEAFF.

The CDR3 nucleotides read TGTGCCAGCGCCTACCGGGACAGGATCACAGATACGCAGTATTTT. It specifies CASAYRDRITDTQYF. This chain joins TRBV7-9 and TRBJ2-3; TRBD1 matches at 8 bases. Germline V lookup: CDR1 SEHNR, CDR2 FQNEAQ (reference sequence). The CDR3 length is 15 residues. V gave up 8 bases and J gave up 2 bases; unmatched junction bases: 9.

The V and J genes are TRBV9 and TRBJ1-3, with D uncertain. The germline V gene encodes CDR1 SGDLS and CDR2 YYNGEE. The CDR3 contains 15 residues. Trimming removed 0 bases at V and 4 bases at J, with 11 bases between. As DNA, the CDR3 is TGTGCCAGCAGCGTAGCAACGGGAGGGGGAAACACCATATATTTT. It yields the protein CASSVATGGGNTIYF.

This chain uses TRBV4-1 with TRBJ2-3; a possible D gene is TRBD2 (5 bases). The V gene lost 1 base and the J gene lost 6 bases, with 14 bases spanning the gap. This CDR3 is 15 amino acids long. Germline loops: CDR1 MGHRA, CDR2 YSYEKL. The chain's CDR3 is CASSQVLPGVDTQYF. CDR3 sequence (DNA): TGCGCCAGCAGCCAAGTTCTCCCCGGGGTTGATACGCAGTATTTT.

V gene TRBV19 combines with J gene TRBJ2-2; D uncertain. This CDR3 region has 15 residues. The V end lost 5 bases, the J end lost 1 base, and 11 bases lay between the germline ends. Per the germline V gene, CDR1 is LNHDA and CDR2 is SQIVND (reference sequence). The CDR3 is CASSLTDLNTGELFF. The CDR3 DNA is TGTGCCAGTAGTTTAACAGACCTGAACACCGGGGAGCTGTTTTTT.

The chain links TRBV25-1 to TRBJ1-4; unclear D gene. V was shortened by 2 bases and J by 3 bases, with 13 bases between the two germline ends. Germline CDR1 reads MGHDK; CDR2 reads SYGVNS. There are 16 residues in the CDR3. The CDR3 reads CASSEVGHGANEKLFF. The CDR3 DNA reads as TGTGCCAGCAGTGAAGTGGGTCACGGGGCTAATGAAAAACTGTTTTTT.

The genes are TRBV27 and TRBJ2-7; 11 positions agree with TRBD1. The CDR3 runs to 15 residues. Per the germline V gene, CDR1 is MNHEY and CDR2 is SMNVEV (reference sequence). With V trimmed by 5 bases and J by 1 base, 4 bases remained unmatched. CDR3 in DNA: TGTGCCAGCAGTGCAGGGACAGGGGGATCCTACGAGCAGTACTTC. Amino acids: CASSAGTGGSYEQYF.